Listed here is a single T cell receptor (beta chain). The data stem from a study of blood T cell repertoires in COVID-19. In the study overall: T cells, B-cell-depleted T cells, or PBMCs supplied cDNA or gDNA.

In the original processing: Using reference gene primer amplification, nucleated cell counts were estimated. The data were produced by immunoSEQ multiplex PCR, yet TCRdb's version contains in-frame clones alone and is incomplete. V, J and clone size are taken as reported in that table, and D and trimming were inferred from the DNA itself. Seen here are 250,000 to 300,000 clones, 88% observed once, and the top ten hold 10% to 12%. Seattle's cohort entered during active infection and was followed longitudinally. Germline CDR1 reads SGHTA; CDR2 reads FQGNSA. The CDR3 has 16 amino acids. Germline trimming cut 5 bases from V and 8 bases from J; bases unmatched to any gene: 13.

This receptor was identified in a young woman with COVID-19, enrolled during active disease. The sequenced material came from peripheral blood. The chain combines TRBV7-2 with TRBJ1-4, with 8 bases identical to TRBD1. The CDR3 sequence is CASSLRISRGLEKLFF. DNA for the CDR3: TGTGCCAGCAGCCTAAGAATTTCCAGGGGGCTCGAAAAACTGTTTTTT.